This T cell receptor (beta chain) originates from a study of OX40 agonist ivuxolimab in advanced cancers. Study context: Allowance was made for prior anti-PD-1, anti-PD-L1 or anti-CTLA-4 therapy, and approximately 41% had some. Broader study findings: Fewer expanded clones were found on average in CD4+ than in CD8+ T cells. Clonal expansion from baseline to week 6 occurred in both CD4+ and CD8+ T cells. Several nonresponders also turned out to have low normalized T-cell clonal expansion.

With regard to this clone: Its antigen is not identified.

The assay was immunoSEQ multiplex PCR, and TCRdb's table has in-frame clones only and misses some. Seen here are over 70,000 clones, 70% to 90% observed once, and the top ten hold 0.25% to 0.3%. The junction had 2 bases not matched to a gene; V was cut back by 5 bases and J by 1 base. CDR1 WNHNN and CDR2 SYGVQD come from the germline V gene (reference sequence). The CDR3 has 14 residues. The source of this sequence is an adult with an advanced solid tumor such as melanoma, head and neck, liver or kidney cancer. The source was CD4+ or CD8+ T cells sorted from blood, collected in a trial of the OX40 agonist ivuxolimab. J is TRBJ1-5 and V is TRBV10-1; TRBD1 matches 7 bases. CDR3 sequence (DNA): TGCGCCAGCAGTAAGGGGGCCAGCAATCAGCCCCAGCATTTT. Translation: CASSKGASNQPQHF.